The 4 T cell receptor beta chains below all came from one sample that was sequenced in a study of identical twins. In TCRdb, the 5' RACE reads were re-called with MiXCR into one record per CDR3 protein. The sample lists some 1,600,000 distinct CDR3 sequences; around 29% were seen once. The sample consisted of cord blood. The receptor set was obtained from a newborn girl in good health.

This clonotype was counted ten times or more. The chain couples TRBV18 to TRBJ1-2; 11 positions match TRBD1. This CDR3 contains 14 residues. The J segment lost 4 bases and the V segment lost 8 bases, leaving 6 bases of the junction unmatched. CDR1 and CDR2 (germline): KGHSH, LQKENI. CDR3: CASSPGTGGYGYTF. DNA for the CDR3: TGTGCCAGCAGTCCCGGGACAGGGGGCTATGGCTACACCTTC.

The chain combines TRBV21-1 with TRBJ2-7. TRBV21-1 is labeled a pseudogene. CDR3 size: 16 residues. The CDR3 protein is CASSKERYGVPYEQYF. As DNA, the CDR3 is TGTGCCAGCAGCAAAGAACGTTATGGAGTTCCCTACGAGCAGTACTTC.

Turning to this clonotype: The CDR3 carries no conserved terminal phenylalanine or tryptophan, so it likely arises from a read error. The CDR3 is CASSLDRLAVTDTQYL. Written as DNA, the CDR3 is TGTGCCAGCAGCTTAGATCGCCTAGCGGTGACAGATACGCAGTATTTA. V gene TRBV11-2 combines with J gene TRBJ2-3; 7 bases match TRBD2. From germline, CDR1 is SGHAT and CDR2 FQNNGV. The CDR3 has 16 residues. V lost 0 bases to trimming and J lost 3 bases; unmatched junction nucleotides: 6.

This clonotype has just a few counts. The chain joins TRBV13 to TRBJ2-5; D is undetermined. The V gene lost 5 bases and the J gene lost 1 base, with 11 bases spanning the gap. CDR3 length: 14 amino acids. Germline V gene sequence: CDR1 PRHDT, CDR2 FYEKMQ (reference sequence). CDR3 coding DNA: TGTGCCAGCAGCCCCCGGTTTGTCCAAGAGACCCAGTACTTC. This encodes CASSPRFVQETQYF.